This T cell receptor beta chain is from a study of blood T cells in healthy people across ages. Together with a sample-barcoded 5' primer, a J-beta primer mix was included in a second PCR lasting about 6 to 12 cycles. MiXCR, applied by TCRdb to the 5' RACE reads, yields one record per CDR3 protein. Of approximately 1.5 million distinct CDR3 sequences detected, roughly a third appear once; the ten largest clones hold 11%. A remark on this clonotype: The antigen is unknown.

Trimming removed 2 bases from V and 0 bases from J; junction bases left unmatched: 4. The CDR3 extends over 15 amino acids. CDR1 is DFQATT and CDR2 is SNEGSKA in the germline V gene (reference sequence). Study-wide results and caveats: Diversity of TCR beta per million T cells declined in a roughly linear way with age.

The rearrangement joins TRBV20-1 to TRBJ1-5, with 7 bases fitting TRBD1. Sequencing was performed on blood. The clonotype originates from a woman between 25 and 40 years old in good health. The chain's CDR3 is CSARRDSYSNQPQHF. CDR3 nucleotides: TGCAGTGCTAGAAGGGACAGCTATAGCAATCAGCCCCAGCATTTT.